This T cell receptor beta chain was retrieved from a study of blood T cell repertoires in COVID-19. Only in-frame clones appear in the TCRdb table, and some are missing; sequencing was by immunoSEQ multiplex PCR. The repertoire includes fewer than 200,000 clones, approximately 79% of them detected once, and 19% sits in the top ten. The V and J ends lost 2 bases and 4 bases, in that order; junction bases with no gene match: 2. Germline V gene sequence: CDR1 MNHEY, CDR2 SVGAGI. This CDR3 has 14 residues. The specimen sequenced was PBMCs or T cells enriched from blood (not recorded which). This TCR was sampled from a woman aged 65 to 85 in a cohort exposed to, infected with or recovered from COVID-19 (not recorded which). This sequence joins TRBV6-5 and TRBJ2-5; TRBD1 matches 9 bases. The chain's CDR3 is CASSYRTGVETQYF. CDR3 bases: TGTGCCAGCAGTTACCGGACAGGGGTAGAGACCCAGTACTTC.